This entry is about one TCR beta chain. With 2 bases removed from V and 4 bases from J, the gap between germline ends came to 5 bases. This CDR3 region has 12 residues. Per germline, CDR1 SEHNR and CDR2 FQNEAQ (reference sequence). These data belong to a study of blood T cell repertoires in COVID-19. Study-wide background: T cells, B-cell-depleted T cells, or PBMCs supplied cDNA or gDNA.

Methods used by the authors: Using reference gene primer amplification, nucleated cell counts were estimated. Using immunoSEQ multiplex PCR, the repertoire was profiled, and TCRdb retains in-frame clones only, with some absent. The V and J calls and the clone size are those of that table, but D and trimming were determined from the DNA. The repertoire holds 150,000 or so clones, with 70% to 90% as singletons. The specimen sequenced was peripheral blood. This sequence originates from a man between 60 and 75 years old with COVID-19, enrolled during active disease. The chain combines TRBV7-9 with TRBJ1-1; no firm D call. CDR3 in amino acids: CASSLWPTEAFF. The CDR3 region has the DNA TGTGCCAGCAGCTTATGGCCCACTGAAGCTTTCTTT. Filled out from reference TRBV7-9 and TRBJ1-1, the complete variable domain reads DTGVSQNPRHKITKRGQNVTFRCDPISEHNRLYWYRQTLGQGPEFLTYFQNEAQLEKSRLLSDRFSAERPKGSFSTLEIQRTEQGDSAMYLCASSLWPTEAFFGQGTRLTVV.